This T cell receptor (beta chain) was obtained from a study of cytomegalovirus exposure and HLA in healthy donors. Trimming removed 4 bases at V and 1 base at J, with 13 bases between. The germline CDR1 and CDR2 sequences are LGHNA and YSLEER. This CDR3 spans 16 amino acids. With 60 Vbeta and 13 Jbeta primers, the PCR was carried out. Clones were read by immunoSEQ multiplex PCR, and TCRdb kept only the in-frame ones, dropping some. The table lists 95,000 to 150,000 clones, roughly 80% of them singletons. This receptor was taken from a woman in her forties in good health and CMV-seronegative. The chain carries TRBV4-3 and TRBJ2-2, with D perhaps matching TRBD1 (6 bases). The specimen sequenced was PBMCs. The CDR3 DNA follows: TGCGCCAGCAGCCCACAGGGTCTTGGGAACACCGGGGAGCTGTTTTTT. Protein sequence: CASSPQGLGNTGELFF.